By share, the clone carrying this T cell receptor beta chain ranks as medium-sized. Its matching antigen is unknown. This record comes from a study of circulating CD8 cells and anti-PD-1 response in melanoma. Notes on the study in general: Diversity ranked highest in DNEG and lowest in TIGIT subsets. Some patients were treatment-naive; others were previously treated. Under 8% of TRB clonotypes were shared between subsets at M1. Expanded sorted subsets were checked for tumor reactivity using peptides.

TCR libraries were prepared from around 15 ng of total RNA with the QIAseq Immune Repertoire TCR panel. TCRdb re-called the reads with MiXCR, one entry per CDR3 protein. The sample contains approximately 600 distinct CDR3 sequences, about 9% of which appear only once. The CDR3 has 13 residues. Looked up from germline, CDR1 is MNHEY and CDR2 is SVGEGT. Trimming stripped 2 bases from V and 1 base from J, with 5 bases between. Sorting of live CD3+CD8+TCRalphabeta+ cells by PD-1 and/or TIGIT gave four subsets. Sequencing used CD8+ T cells from PBMCs, obtained at baseline or after one month of anti-PD-1 therapy (not recorded which). V is TRBV6-2 or TRBV6-3 and J is TRBJ1-1, with D uncertain. This clonotype was obtained from a human donor with melanoma. The CDR3 protein is CASSYVENTEAFF. In DNA, the CDR3 is TGTGCCAGCAGTTACGTGGAGAACACTGAAGCTTTCTTT.